The 8 T cell receptor beta chains given below trace back to one sample, sequenced in a study of cytomegalovirus exposure and HLA in healthy donors (dated by TCRdb to about 2017). Preparation of the library involved the immunoSEQ multiplex PCR assay. The multiplex PCR relied on a mix of 60 forward primers for TCR Vbeta segments and 13 reverse primers for TCR Jbeta segments. Here the immuneACCESS table is served through TCRdb, limited to in-frame sequences with V and J called. Missing clones are a known gap in these copies; in checked studies unresolved V genes cover under half, and the rest lacks a known reason. Within this sample are approximately 73,000 clones, with approximately 79% of them counted one time only. Around a fifth of the sample belongs to the ten largest clones. Sequenced input: PBMCs. Receptor source: a middle-aged woman in good health and CMV-seropositive.

DNA for the CDR3: TGTGCCAGTAGTACGGGACTAGCTGTTAATGAGCAGTTCTTC. This codes for CASSTGLAVNEQFF. The chain joins TRBV19 to TRBJ2-1; 9 bases are a match to TRBD2. The CDR3 is 14 residues long. CDR1 and CDR2 (germline): LNHDA, SQIVND (reference sequence). Losses at the gene ends were 4 bases for V and 7 bases for J; bases not matched to a gene: 5.

The CDR3 loop reads CSVAGLANNEQFF. The CDR3 region has the DNA TGCAGCGTTGCGGGACTAGCGAACAATGAGCAGTTCTTC. The rearrangement uses TRBV29-1 and TRBJ2-1, with 10 bases that match TRBD2. V was pared by 4 bases and J by 5 bases, with 2 bases of the junction left unmatched. This CDR3 is built from 13 residues. The germline gives CDR1 SQVTM, CDR2 ANQGSEA.

The chain recombines TRBV5-1 with TRBJ2-3, with TRBD2 matching 7 bases. CDR1 and CDR2 (germline): SGHRS, YFSETQ. This CDR3 contains 15 residues. V shed 4 bases, J shed 5 bases, and the junction held 10 bases outside the gene matches. In DNA form, the CDR3 reads TGCGCCAGCAGCCCCGGGGGGACTCGGGGAGATACGCAGTATTTT. Its translation: CASSPGGTRGDTQYF.

V is TRBV7-2 and J is TRBJ1-4, with a tentative D call TRBD1 (6 bases). Per germline, CDR1 SGHTA and CDR2 FQGNSA. With 4 bases removed from V and 8 bases from J, the gap between germline ends came to 17 bases. This CDR3 has 15 amino acids. CDR3 bases: TGTGCCAGCAGCTCCCAACAGGGTGGGGAAGAAAAACTGTTTTTT. This sequence encodes CASSSQQGGEEKLFF.

V is TRBV2 and J is TRBJ2-2; 7 bases are shared with TRBD1. V shed 7 bases and J 6 bases; nucleotides not matched to a gene: 11. The V gene's germline CDR1 is SNHLY and CDR2 FYNNEI. The CDR3 sequence is 15 residues long. This CDR3 reads CASTYVRQGAGELFF. In nucleotides, the CDR3 is TGTGCCAGCACCTACGTGAGACAGGGTGCCGGGGAGCTGTTTTTT. The whole variable domain, remainder taken from reference TRBV2 and TRBJ2-2, is EPEVTQTPSHQVTQMGQEVILRCVPISNHLYFYWYRQILGQKVEFLVSFYNNEISEKSEIFDDQFSVERPDGSNFTLKIRSTKLEDSAMYFCASTYVRQGAGELFFGEGSRLTVL.

This clone came up once. The chain carries TRBV10-3 and TRBJ1-2, with TRBD1 as a possible D gene (6 bases). V was clipped by 3 bases and J by 7 bases, with 15 bases between them. Germline values: CDR1 ENHRY, CDR2 SYGVKD. The CDR3 is 14 amino acids. DNA of the CDR3: TGTGCCATCAGTGAACCGGGGGGCTTGGCTGGCTACACCTTC. Translating it yields CAISEPGGLAGYTF.

The rearrangement joins TRBV6-5 to TRBJ1-2, with D perhaps matching TRBD1 (6 bases). The V gene lost 6 bases and the J gene lost 5 bases, with 19 bases spanning the gap. CDR1 and CDR2 (germline): MNHEY, SVGAGI. This CDR3 is built from 15 residues. The chain's CDR3 is CASRLSQGSWYGYTF. DNA of the CDR3: TGTGCCAGCAGACTGAGTCAGGGGAGTTGGTATGGCTACACCTTC.

V is TRBV5-1 and J is TRBJ2-7, with a tentative D call TRBD2 (7 bases). Trimming left V 0 bases short and J 4 bases short, with 17 bases between. The germline V gene has CDR1 SGHRS and CDR2 YFSETQ. The CDR3 totals 16 residues. CDR3 DNA: TGCGCCAGCAGCTTGGATCGGGCGGGGGCAGCTTACGAGCAGTACTTC. Translated: CASSLDRAGAAYEQYF.